These 32 T cell receptor beta chains were sequenced from one sample in a study of cytomegalovirus exposure and HLA in healthy donors. The PCR contained 60 Vbeta and 13 Jbeta primers. The method was immunoSEQ multiplex PCR; TCRdb's version includes in-frame clones alone and lacks a portion of them. The sample table includes more than 50,000 clones. The sequencing input was PBMCs. The receptors derive from a man aged 18 to 30 in good health and CMV-seropositive.

The chain couples TRBV7-9 to TRBJ1-1, with D unclear. The length of the CDR3 is 15 residues. Germline V CDR1 and CDR2: SEHNR, FQNEAQ (reference sequence). Trimming took 5 bases from V and 4 from J, leaving 17 bases between them. The CDR3 loop is CASSPRGSSATEAFF. The CDR3, as DNA: TGTGCCAGCAGCCCCCGAGGGAGCTCAGCCACTGAAGCTTTCTTT.

As regards this clone: The same CDR3 arises from other DNA sequences in this sample as well. V is TRBV7-2 and J is TRBJ2-7; no clear D. The CDR3 runs 14 residues. V lost 5 bases to trimming and J lost 4 bases, with 15 bases between them. The germline V gene has CDR1 SGHTA and CDR2 FQGNSA. CDR3 DNA sequence: TGTGCCAGCAGCCCCCAGGCCAGTTCTTACGAGCAGTACTTC. Translation: CASSPQASSYEQYF.

The chain links TRBV2 to TRBJ2-3, with TRBD2 as a possible D gene (5 bases). CDR1 and CDR2 from the germline V gene are SNHLY and FYNNEI. V lost 2 bases and J 8 bases, leaving 11 bases between the germline ends. CDR3 length: 13 amino acids. The DNA for the CDR3 is TGTGCCAGCAGTGAATTAGCGTGGATTACGCAGTATTTT. The encoded protein is CASSELAWITQYF.

The V call is TRBV27, the J call TRBJ2-7; D unresolved. From germline, CDR1 is MNHEY and CDR2 SMNVEV (reference sequence). The CDR3 is 14 residues long. The V end lost 4 bases, the J end lost 2 bases, and 12 bases lay between the germline ends. CDR3 nucleotide sequence: TGTGCCAGCAGTTCCCCAGGCAGAACCTACGAGCAGTACTTC. This encodes CASSSPGRTYEQYF.

V and J are TRBV25-1 and TRBJ1-2, with D unresolved. CDR1 and CDR2 (germline): MGHDK, SYGVNS. The CDR3 spans 11 residues. V gave up 4 bases and J gave up 3 bases, with 3 bases separating them. Here the CDR3 DNA reads TGTGCCAGCAGTGCCTACTATGGCTACACCTTC. Translated: CASSAYYGYTF.

The gene calls are TRBV2 and TRBJ2-7, with TRBD2 matching over 12 bases. Germline V gives CDR1 SNHLY, CDR2 FYNNEI. V lost 7 bases, J lost 4 bases, and 14 bases stayed unmatched. The CDR3 covers 17 residues. Here the CDR3 reads CASTPRLAGVSRYEQYF. CDR3 coding DNA: TGTGCCAGCACTCCACGACTAGCGGGAGTCTCCAGGTACGAGCAGTACTTC.

The V gene is TRBV11-3, the J gene TRBJ2-6, with D perhaps TRBD1 (5 bases). The germline V gene has CDR1 SGHNT and CDR2 YENEEA. V was trimmed by 0 bases and J by 2 bases, leaving 5 bases between them. The CDR3 totals 15 residues. The CDR3, as DNA: TGTGCCAGCAGCTTAGACAGGGCTGGGGCCAACGTCCTGACTTTC. Translated, it gives CASSLDRAGANVLTF.

The rearrangement links TRBV30 to TRBJ2-2, with 8 bases fitting TRBD1. CDR3 length equals 15 residues. Germline values: CDR1 GTSNPN, CDR2 SVGIG (reference sequence). V shed 5 bases, J shed 1 base, and the junction held 6 bases outside the gene matches. The CDR3 DNA sequence: TGTGCCTGGGGGACCGGGACAGGGAACACCGGGGAGCTGTTTTTT. Translated: CAWGTGTGNTGELFF.

The CDR3 is CASRRDRGGSPLHF. As DNA, the CDR3 is TGTGCCAGCAGAAGGGACAGGGGGGGTTCACCCCTCCACTTT. The J gene is TRBJ1-6, the V gene TRBV27, with 11 bases that match TRBD1. V gave up 6 bases and J gave up 9 bases; unmatched junction bases: 4. The CDR3 runs to 14 residues. Germline CDR1 is MNHEY and CDR2 is SMNVEV (reference sequence).

This chain links TRBV6-1 with TRBJ1-6; the D is unclear. Germline CDR1 MNHNS, CDR2 SASEGT. Trimming cost V 4 bases and J 0 bases, with 4 bases left between them. The CDR3 loop spans 14 amino acids. In nucleotides, the CDR3 is TGTGCCAGCAGTGGGAGCTCCTATAATTCACCCCTCCACTTT. Protein sequence: CASSGSSYNSPLHF.

The rearrangement links TRBV5-1 to TRBJ2-7, with 10 bases matching TRBD1. V was pared by 5 bases and J by 6 bases, with 5 bases of the junction left unmatched. Germline CDR1 is SGHRS and CDR2 is YFSETQ. This CDR3 has 13 residues. CDR3 amino acids: CASSATGGREQYF. The DNA of the CDR3 is TGCGCCAGCAGTGCGACAGGGGGCCGCGAGCAGTACTTC.

The V gene is TRBV25-1, the J gene TRBJ1-3; D not certain. CDR1 is MGHDK, CDR2 SYGVNS, per germline. V lost 5 bases and J lost 1, with 3 bases in between. The CDR3 loop spans 12 amino acids. CDR3 region: CASSQSGNTIYF. The CDR3 region has the DNA TGTGCCAGCAGTCAATCTGGAAACACCATATATTTT.

V usage is TRBV7-9 and J usage is TRBJ2-7; TRBD2 is a possible D gene (5 bases). The CDR3 runs to 14 residues. V lost 5 bases and J lost 5, with 16 bases in between. Germline CDR1 SEHNR, CDR2 FQNEAQ (reference sequence). The CDR3 protein is CASSPVGERDEQYF. CDR3 DNA sequence: TGTGCCAGCAGCCCAGTTGGGGAGAGAGACGAGCAGTACTTC.

V gene TRBV10-1 combines with J gene TRBJ1-3, with D maybe TRBD1 (6 bases). Trimming took off 7 bases at V and 0 bases at J, with 16 bases between the two ends. The CDR3 runs 16 residues. Germline-derived CDR1 and CDR2 are WNHNN and SYGVQD (reference sequence). Here the CDR3 DNA reads TGCGCCAGCACAACAGGGAAGGCAGCCTCTGGAAACACCATATATTTT. It translates to CASTTGKAASGNTIYF.

The J gene is TRBJ2-7, the V gene TRBV10-3, with 15 nucleotides matching TRBD2. The CDR3 is 15 residues long. Germline trimming cut 8 bases from V and 5 bases from J; bases unmatched to any gene: 7. Germline-derived CDR1 and CDR2 are ENHRY and SYGVKD. CDR3 sequence (DNA): TGTGCCATCGCTGGGACTAGCGGGAGGTTGAACGAGCAGTACTTC. Its translation is CAIAGTSGRLNEQYF.

This chain connects TRBV28 to TRBJ2-7, with a possible D match to TRBD1 (5 bases). Deletions cut 5 bases from V and 0 bases from J, with 11 bases between. This CDR3 comprises 14 residues. Germline lookup yields CDR1 MDHEN and CDR2 SYDVKM. The CDR3 protein is CASSEQVRSYEQYF. The CDR3 DNA reads as TGTGCCAGCAGTGAACAGGTTCGCTCCTACGAGCAGTACTTC.

V usage is TRBV2 and J usage is TRBJ1-2; 7 nucleotides match TRBD1. The CDR3 is 17 residues long. J was trimmed by 4 bases and V by 6 bases; bases with no gene match: 17. Looked up from germline, CDR1 is SNHLY and CDR2 is FYNNEI. CDR3 region: CASRALTGQRSLYGYTF. Written as DNA, the CDR3 is TGTGCCAGCAGGGCCCTTACGGGACAGAGATCTCTCTATGGCTACACCTTC.

This sequence joins TRBV10-3 and TRBJ1-5; D perhaps matches TRBD1 (5 bases). Trimming pared 6 bases from V and 4 bases from J, leaving 10 bases between. CDR3 size: 13 residues. Germline V lookup: CDR1 ENHRY, CDR2 SYGVKD. CDR3 sequence reads: CAISRDSNQPQHF. In nucleotides, the CDR3 is TGTGCCATCAGCCGTGACAGTAATCAGCCCCAGCATTTT.

This rearrangement joins TRBV19 to TRBJ1-1; no definite D call. Germline CDR1 LNHDA, CDR2 SQIVND (reference sequence). Trimming removed 5 bases at V and 4 bases at J, with 14 bases between. The CDR3 length is 14 residues. DNA of the CDR3: TGTGCCAGTAGTGTTCACGTAGGAGGCACTGAAGCTTTCTTT. It codes for CASSVHVGGTEAFF. Full variable domain (rest looked up from reference TRBV19 and TRBJ1-1): DGGITQSPKYLFRKEGQNVTLSCEQNLNHDAMYWYRQDPGQGLRLIYYSQIVNDFQKGDIAEGYSVSREKKESFPLTVTSAQKNPTAFYLCASSVHVGGTEAFFGQGTRLTVV.

DNA of the CDR3: TGTGCCAGCAGTGAAGGTCGCGGGAACTACGAGCAGTACTTC. Residues: CASSEGRGNYEQYF. The genes are TRBV2 and TRBJ2-7, with a tentative D call TRBD2 (6 bases). Germline CDR1 reads SNHLY; CDR2 reads FYNNEI. V lost 1 base, J lost 3 bases, and 10 bases lay in between. This CDR3 spans 14 amino acids. The full variable domain, its missing parts supplied by reference TRBV2 and TRBJ2-7, is EPEVTQTPSHQVTQMGQEVILRCVPISNHLYFYWYRQILGQKVEFLVSFYNNEISEKSEIFDDQFSVERPDGSNFTLKIRSTKLEDSAMYFCASSEGRGNYEQYFGPGTRLTVT.

The V and J genes are TRBV7-3 and TRBJ2-7; 11 nucleotides agree with TRBD1. Per germline, CDR1 SGHTA and CDR2 FQGTGA. Trimming removed 5 bases from V and 3 bases from J; junction bases left unmatched: 6. The CDR3 is 15 amino acids. CDR3 DNA: TGTGCCAGCAGCCAGGACAGGGGGCGCGGCTACGAGCAGTACTTC. Translated: CASSQDRGRGYEQYF.

The chain has TRBV7-9 and TRBJ2-3, with a possible D match to TRBD1 (5 bases). CDR3 size: 14 residues. Germline CDR1 and CDR2: SEHNR and FQNEAQ (reference sequence). The V gene lost 2 bases and the J gene lost 4 bases, with 10 bases spanning the gap. The CDR3 loop is CASSLTQGADTQYF. For the CDR3, the DNA is TGTGCCAGCAGCTTAACTCAGGGTGCAGATACGCAGTATTTT.

This sequence joins TRBV10-3 and TRBJ2-7, with 9 bases matching TRBD1. The CDR3 is 13 amino acids. The germline CDR1 and CDR2 sequences are ENHRY and SYGVKD. The V and J ends lost 10 bases and 5 bases, in that order; junction bases with no gene match: 9. The CDR3 DNA reads as TGTGCCACAACAGGACAGGGGACGAACGAGCAGTACTTC. Amino acid sequence: CATTGQGTNEQYF.

V is TRBV5-1 and J is TRBJ1-2, with D perhaps matching TRBD1 (6 bases). Germline CDR1 reads SGHRS; CDR2 reads YFSETQ. V was pared by 0 bases and J by 5 bases, with 11 bases between. The CDR3 consists of 14 residues. CDR3 sequence: CASSLAGAEYGYTF. The CDR3 region has the DNA TGCGCCAGCAGCTTGGCAGGGGCCGAATATGGCTACACCTTC.

The rearrangement joins TRBV6-6 to TRBJ2-3, with a possible D match to TRBD2 (6 bases). Trimming cost V 7 bases and J 3 bases, with 17 bases left between them. This CDR3 has 15 amino acids. Germline CDR1 is MNHNY and CDR2 is SVGAGI (reference sequence). CDR3 loop: CASKTRRESTDTQYF. The CDR3 nucleotides are TGTGCCAGCAAGACCCGTCGGGAGAGTACAGATACGCAGTATTTT.

The chain joins TRBV2 to TRBJ2-3; 9 bases are a match to TRBD1. V was pared by 5 bases and J by 3 bases, with 15 bases of the junction left unmatched. The CDR3 runs 18 residues. Germline V lookup: CDR1 SNHLY, CDR2 FYNNEI. The chain's CDR3 is CASSPTGGEIVWTDTQYF. As DNA, the CDR3 is TGTGCCAGCAGTCCCACAGGGGGCGAGATTGTGTGGACAGATACGCAGTATTTT.

The J gene is TRBJ1-5, the V gene TRBV27; the match to TRBD1 covers 7 bases. With V trimmed by 4 bases and J by 4 bases, 7 bases remained unmatched. Per germline, CDR1 MNHEY and CDR2 SMNVEV (reference sequence). The CDR3 contains 15 residues. The CDR3, as DNA: TGTGCCAGCAGTTCCGAAGGGACAGCTAATCAGCCCCAGCATTTT. It specifies CASSSEGTANQPQHF.

The rearrangement uses TRBV27 and TRBJ2-7; 7 positions agree with TRBD1. CDR3 length equals 13 residues. The germline V gene has CDR1 MNHEY and CDR2 SMNVEV (reference sequence). J lost 2 bases, V lost 5 bases, and 3 bases had no gene match. The chain's CDR3 is CASSQQGPYEQYF. CDR3 nucleotide sequence: TGTGCCAGCAGTCAACAGGGGCCCTACGAGCAGTACTTC.

The genes are TRBV5-1 and TRBJ1-6, with unresolved D. Trimming took off 0 bases at V and 9 bases at J, with 10 bases between the two ends. Germline V gene data show CDR1 as SGHRS and CDR2 as YFSETQ. The CDR3 runs to 14 residues. In DNA form, the CDR3 reads TGCGCCAGCAGCTTGGATCTAGATCTTTCACCCCTCCACTTT. Translated: CASSLDLDLSPLHF.

The chain combines TRBV2 with TRBJ2-7; possible D gene TRBD2, 6 bases. Germline assignment: CDR1 SNHLY and CDR2 FYNNEI. The ends were cut back, 5 bases at V and 1 base at J, with 15 bases in the middle. This CDR3 has 15 amino acids. The CDR3 DNA sequence: TGTGCCAGCAGTCCCCTATCCAGCGGGTCCTACGAGCAGTACTTC. Translated, it gives CASSPLSSGSYEQYF.

The CDR3 DNA reads as TGCGCCAGCAGCCCTGGACAGGCCGTGGAGACCCAGTACTTC. It yields the protein CASSPGQAVETQYF. This sequence joins TRBV5-1 and TRBJ2-5, with TRBD1 matching over 7 bases. CDR1 SGHRS and CDR2 YFSETQ come from the germline V gene. CDR3 length: 14 amino acids. J lost 5 bases, V lost 4 bases, and 8 bases had no gene match.

J is TRBJ2-5 and V is TRBV5-1; 11 nucleotides line up with TRBD1. Near its end, the DNA agrees better with TRBJ2-7, so the J call may be wrong. The germline CDR1 and CDR2 sequences are SGHRS and YFSETQ. This CDR3 is 15 amino acids long. The CDR3 region is CASSPRTGGTGEQYF. The CDR3 DNA sequence: TGCGCCAGCAGCCCCAGGACAGGGGGCACGGGCGAGCAGTACTTC.